Shown below are 9 T cell receptor beta chains from a single sample sequenced in a study of blood T cell repertoires in COVID-19. Generated by immunoSEQ multiplex PCR, the TCRdb table keeps only in-frame clones and is missing some. The sample holds about 250,000 clones, around 90% seen once. Sequenced: PBMCs or T cells enriched from blood (not recorded which). These receptors all come from a woman in her twenties or thirties with acute COVID-19.

To note about this clone: This sample includes further DNA sequences coding for the same CDR3. This rearrangement joins TRBV28 to TRBJ1-3; D remains ambiguous. Trimming removed 3 bases from V and 3 bases from J, with 3 bases in between. Germline loops: CDR1 MDHEN, CDR2 SYDVKM. This CDR3 has 12 amino acids. CDR3 sequence: CASSFRGNTIYF. Here the CDR3 DNA reads TGTGCCAGCAGTTTTCGTGGAAACACCATATATTTT.

This clone was detected only a few times. The chain recombines TRBV5-4 with TRBJ2-7, with 9 positions matching TRBD2. Germline trimming cut 0 bases from V and 6 bases from J; bases unmatched to any gene: 7. The CDR3 loop spans 15 amino acids. Germline CDR1 SGHNT, CDR2 YYREEE (reference sequence). The CDR3, as DNA: TGTGCCAGCAGCTTGGGGATAGCGGGAGAGGCCGAGCAGTACTTC. Its protein is CASSLGIAGEAEQYF.

This clone was detected a few times. This sequence joins TRBV21-1 and TRBJ2-5; the table assigns TRBD1, which was not confirmed against the DNA. TRBV21-1 is recorded as a pseudogene. This CDR3 has 16 amino acids. CDR3 amino acids: CASSNGDRGRTETQYF. For the CDR3, the DNA is TGTGCCAGCAGCAACGGGGACAGGGGGAGGACAGAGACCCAGTACTTC.

The gene calls are TRBV28 and TRBJ1-4, with TRBD1 matching 12 bases. Losses at the gene ends were 4 bases for V and 8 bases for J; bases not matched to a gene: 11. The CDR3 is 17 residues long. CDR1 is MDHEN, CDR2 SYDVKM, per germline. The CDR3 is CASSSPGTGGGGEKLFF. CDR3 in DNA: TGTGCCAGCAGTTCACCCGGGACAGGGGGCGGGGGAGAAAAACTGTTTTTT.

This rearrangement joins TRBV18 to TRBJ2-2, with 8 bases lining up with TRBD2. Germline trimming cut 2 bases from V and 2 bases from J; bases unmatched to any gene: 4. The CDR3 is 16 amino acids. Germline loops: CDR1 KGHSH, CDR2 LQKENI. For the CDR3, the DNA is TGTGCCAGCTCACCAAATTTAGCGGGAAACACCGGGGAGCTGTTTTTT. Translating it yields CASSPNLAGNTGELFF.

This chain links TRBV18 with TRBJ2-7, with 9 bases matching TRBD1. The CDR3 sequence is 18 residues long. Trimming removed 6 bases from V and 5 bases from J; junction bases left unmatched: 20. From germline, CDR1 is KGHSH and CDR2 LQKENI. The CDR3 nucleotides are TGTGCCAGCTCCATTTCGTTTACTGGCGGGACAGGGACCCACGAGCAGTACTTC. This sequence encodes CASSISFTGGTGTHEQYF.

V usage is TRBV5-6 and J usage is TRBJ2-1, with TRBD1 matching 7 bases. Losses at the gene ends were 2 bases for V and 4 bases for J; bases not matched to a gene: 3. Germline-derived CDR1 and CDR2 are SGHDT and YYEEEE. The CDR3 covers 14 residues. CDR3 sequence: CASSFTGVYNEQFF. CDR3 nucleotides: TGTGCCAGCAGCTTTACAGGGGTTTACAATGAGCAGTTCTTC.

The chain has TRBV27 and TRBJ2-1; 9 bases match TRBD1. The ends lost 8 bases at V and 6 bases at J; junction bases unmatched: 5. This CDR3 has 13 amino acids. Looked up from germline, CDR1 is MNHEY and CDR2 is SMNVEV (reference sequence). The CDR3 protein is CASGDRVGNEQFF. The CDR3 DNA reads as TGTGCCAGCGGGGACAGGGTGGGCAATGAGCAGTTCTTC.

This rearrangement joins TRBV3-1 (or the pseudogene TRBV3-2) to TRBJ1-5; 7 positions agree with TRBD1. V gave up 2 bases and J gave up 6 bases; unmatched junction bases: 7. CDR1 LGHDT and CDR2 YNNKEL come from the germline V gene (reference sequence). The CDR3 loop spans 15 amino acids. The CDR3 loop reads CASSQSGWTGQPQHF. The CDR3 DNA reads TGTGCCAGCAGCCAATCTGGTTGGACAGGTCAGCCCCAGCATTTT.